The source of this TCR beta chain is a study of long-term antiretroviral therapy in people with HIV. Across the whole study: In the earliest collections, sampling predates the 2015 immediate-ART recommendation by about a decade.

Version v3.0 of the immunoSEQ assay ran at survey level. Some clones are missing from TCRdb's copy, which holds only in-frame ones; the method was immunoSEQ multiplex PCR. Among tens of thousands of clones, around 85% were seen once, and the ten largest hold less than 8.5%. Treated in the United States were all of the participants with HIV. Remarks on this clone: What it binds is unknown.

The length of the CDR3 is 17 residues. V shed 7 bases and J 0 bases; nucleotides not matched to a gene: 12. Looked up from germline, CDR1 is SGHTA and CDR2 is FQGNSA. General study results and limits: Before ART, certain clones expanded, and these dominated the repertoire at all time points. HIV repertoires spanned tighter CDR3 length ranges than controls did.

Specimen: unsorted PBMCs, collected around 5 years before starting antiretroviral therapy. The chain couples TRBV7-2 to TRBJ2-1; 7 bases fit TRBD2. The source is a man aged 50 to 60 with HIV. The chain's CDR3 is CASTPLGGPSSYNEQFF. For the CDR3, the DNA is TGTGCCAGCACCCCCCTGGGAGGGCCCAGCTCCTACAATGAGCAGTTCTTC.